These T cell receptor beta chains were read from a single sample in a study of T cell repertoires in cytomegalovirus infection. TCRdb redid the calling of the reads with MiXCR, one entry per CDR3 protein. The profile covers roughly 150,000 distinct CDR3 sequences, with around a quarter appearing a single time and approximately 11% taken by the ten largest. Sequenced material: PBMCs. These receptors were obtained from a human donor in good health (CMV status not recorded). Some clones in this sample may be carry-over from other donors' samples. CDR3s include the opening cysteine and the closing phenylalanine or tryptophan. Each record gives: D gene, J gene, clone size, V gene, CDR3 protein, CDR3 DNA. The D gene is left open where the match is weak. Only some rows state a clone size, as once, few, many or a class for expanded clones.

NA | TRBJ1-1 | many | TRBV7-2 | CASSFRGGTEAFF | TGTGCCAGCAGCTTTCGGGGGGGCACTGAAGCTTTCTTT
TRBD2 | TRBJ2-7 | many | TRBV7-8 | CASSLRLASGGVSYEQYF | TGTGCCAGCAGCTTAAGGCTAGCTAGCGGGGGGGTCTCCTACGAGCAGTACTTC
NA | TRBJ2-2 | many | TRBV7-3 | CASSPSYGELFF | TGTGCCAGCAGTCCGTCGTACGGGGAGCTGTTTTTT
NA | TRBJ1-5 | many | TRBV7-8 | CASSSRDDNQPQHF | TGTGCCAGCAGCTCCAGGGATGACAATCAGCCCCAGCATTTT
NA | TRBJ2-5 | NA | TRBV2 | CASSPEPWGETQYF | TGTGCCAGCAGTCCTGAACCATGGGGAGAGACCCAGTACTTC
TRBD1 | TRBJ2-1 | few | TRBV7-7 | CASSLGGEAYNEQFF | TGTGCTAGCAGCTTAGGGGGCGAAGCCTACAATGAGCAGTTCTTC
TRBD1 | TRBJ2-6 | few | TRBV5-1 | CASSLVGQGFSGANVLTF | TGCGCCAGCAGCTTGGTGGGACAGGGTTTCTCCGGGGCCAACGTCCTGACTTTC
TRBD1 | TRBJ1-2 | NA | TRBV7-4 | CASSLAQGANYGYTF | TGTGCCAGCAGCTTAGCTCAGGGGGCTAACTATGGCTACACCTTC
TRBD1 | TRBJ1-2 | NA | TRBV12-3/TRBV12-4 | CASSPDRVGYTF | TGTGCCAGCAGTCCGGACAGGGTTGGCTACACCTTC
NA | TRBJ2-7 | NA | TRBV5-1 | CASSLGPGEDKHEQYF | TGCGCCAGCAGCTTGGGACCAGGGGAGGATAAACACGAGCAGTACTTC
NA | TRBJ1-5 | few | TRBV27 | CASSLSRTPNQPQHF | TGTGCCAGCAGTTTATCCAGGACCCCTAATCAGCCCCAGCATTTT
NA | TRBJ1-2 | NA | TRBV29-1 | CSVEDRETFSYGYTF | TGCAGCGTTGAAGATCGGGAGACATTCTCCTATGGCTACACCTTC
NA | TRBJ2-5 | many | TRBV7-2 | CASSPNRGLETQYF | TGTGCCAGCAGCCCAAACCGAGGGTTAGAGACCCAGTACTTC
NA | TRBJ1-2 | medium-sized | TRBV12-3/TRBV12-4 | CASSFQGSNYGYTF | TGTGCCAGCAGTTTCCAGGGGAGCAACTATGGCTACACCTTC
NA | TRBJ2-6 | NA | TRBV6-2/TRBV6-3 | CASSYQGPDSGANVLTF | TGTGCCAGCAGTTACCAGGGGCCAGACTCTGGGGCCAACGTCCTGACTTTC
TRBD2 | TRBJ2-1 | NA | TRBV29-1 | CSVVGLAGRNEQFF | TGCAGCGTTGTGGGACTAGCGGGAAGGAATGAGCAGTTCTTC
NA | TRBJ2-5 | few | TRBV5-4 | CASSPGAEPETQYF | TGTGCCAGCAGCCCGGGGGCAGAACCGGAGACCCAGTACTTC
NA | TRBJ1-2 | NA | TRBV28 | CASSSPGGRVGGYTF | TGTGCCAGCAGTTCGCCGGGGGGGCGCGTCGGTGGCTACACCTTC
TRBD1 | TRBJ1-6 | medium-sized | TRBV7-2 | CASSLGQGVDSPLHF | TGTGCCAGCAGCTTAGGACAGGGGGTAGATTCACCCCTCCACTTT
TRBD2 | TRBJ2-1 | few | TRBV5-6 | CASSLRTSGPGGGEQFF | TGTGCCAGCAGCCTAAGGACTAGCGGGCCTGGGGGGGGTGAGCAGTTCTTC
NA | TRBJ2-1 | many | TRBV7-2 | CASRFEDRPYNEQFF | TGTGCCAGCAGGTTTGAGGACAGACCCTACAATGAGCAGTTCTTC
TRBD1 | TRBJ2-2 | NA | TRBV24-1 | CATSDFDRGKNTGELFF | TGTGCCACCAGTGATTTCGACAGGGGGAAAAACACCGGGGAGCTGTTTTTT
NA | TRBJ2-7 | NA | TRBV28 | CASLGAKNEQYF | TGTGCCAGCTTAGGAGCGAAGAACGAGCAGTACTTC
NA | TRBJ2-7 | many | TRBV7-9 | CASSLRDYEQYF | TGTGCCAGCAGCTTAAGAGATTACGAGCAGTACTTC
TRBD2 | TRBJ2-7 | many | TRBV14 | CASSRRGAYEQYF | TGTGCCAGCAGCCGGCGGGGGGCCTACGAGCAGTACTTC